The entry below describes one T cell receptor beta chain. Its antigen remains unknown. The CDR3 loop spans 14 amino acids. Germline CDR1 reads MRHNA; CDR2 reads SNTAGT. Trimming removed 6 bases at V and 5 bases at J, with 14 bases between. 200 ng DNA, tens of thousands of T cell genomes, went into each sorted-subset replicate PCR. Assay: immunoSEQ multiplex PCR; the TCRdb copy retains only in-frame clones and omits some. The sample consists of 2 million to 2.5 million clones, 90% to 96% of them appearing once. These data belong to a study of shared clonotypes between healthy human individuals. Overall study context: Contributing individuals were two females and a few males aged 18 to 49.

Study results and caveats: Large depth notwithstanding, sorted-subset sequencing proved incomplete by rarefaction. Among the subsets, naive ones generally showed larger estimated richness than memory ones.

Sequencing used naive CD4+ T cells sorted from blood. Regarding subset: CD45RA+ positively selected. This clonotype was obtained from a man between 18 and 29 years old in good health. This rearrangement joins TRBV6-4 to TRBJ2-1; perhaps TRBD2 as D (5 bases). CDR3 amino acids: CASSPRLAHNEQFF. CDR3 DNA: TGTGCCAGCAGCCCTAGGCTAGCCCACAATGAGCAGTTCTTC.